The 24 T cell receptor beta chains reported below all come from one sample, sequenced in a study of OX40 agonist ivuxolimab in advanced cancers. Libraries were prepared by immunoSEQ multiplex PCR; TCRdb keeps only in-frame clonotypes and omits some of them. Among 55,000 to 75,000 clones listed, about nine tenths were seen once. The input for sequencing was CD4+ or CD8+ T cells sorted from blood, taken in a trial of the OX40 agonist ivuxolimab. These receptors were obtained from an adult with an advanced solid tumor such as melanoma, head and neck, liver or kidney cancer.

This clone was detected only once. The chain uses TRBV29-1 and TRBJ2-3; TRBD2 might be the D (8 bases). The CDR3 sequence is 13 residues long. Germline values: CDR1 SQVTM, CDR2 ANQGSEA. CDR3 DNA: TGCGCTCGGTCGGGAGGGGGCTCAGATACGCAGTATTTT. This encodes CARSGGGSDTQYF.

This chain links TRBV27 with TRBJ2-1; D possibly corresponds to TRBD1 (6 bases). With 6 bases removed from V and 5 bases from J, the gap between germline ends came to 8 bases. Germline CDR1 and CDR2: MNHEY and SMNVEV (reference sequence). The CDR3 is 12 amino acids. CDR3: CASRTGNNEQFF. CDR3 nucleotide sequence: TGTGCCAGCAGGACAGGTAACAATGAGCAGTTCTTC.

This chain uses TRBV6-5 with TRBJ2-2; unclear D gene. The CDR3 runs 13 residues. The germline V gene has CDR1 MNHEY and CDR2 SVGAGI. Trimming took 10 bases from V and 7 from J, leaving 16 bases between them. The CDR3 nucleotides read TGTGCCACCACCCAGCGTGGGCTCGGGGAGCTGTTTTTT. It specifies CATTQRGLGELFF.

The chain joins TRBV28 to TRBJ2-7; D is possibly TRBD1 or TRBD2 (5 bases each). This CDR3 has 13 residues. The germline V gene has CDR1 MDHEN and CDR2 SYDVKM. Trimming took 2 bases from V and 4 from J, leaving 9 bases between them. CDR3 residues: CASSLTWGYEQYF. CDR3 nucleotide sequence: TGTGCCAGCAGTTTAACGTGGGGGTACGAGCAGTACTTC. The full variable domain, its missing parts supplied by reference TRBV28 and TRBJ2-7, is DVKVTQSSRYLVKRTGEKVFLECVQDMDHENMFWYRQDPGLGLRLIYFSYDVKMKEKGDIPEGYSVSREKKERFSLILESASTNQTSMYLCASSLTWGYEQYFGPGTRLTVT.

The chain links TRBV11-2 to TRBJ2-1, with D perhaps TRBD1 or TRBD2 (5 bases each). CDR3 length: 13 residues. Germline V CDR1 and CDR2: SGHAT, FQNNGV. With 10 bases removed from V and 3 bases from J, the gap between germline ends came to 13 bases. The CDR3 nucleotides are TGTGCCACGTCCGGGACCAGCTACAATGAGCAGTTCTTC. The encoded protein is CATSGTSYNEQFF.

V gene TRBV30 combines with J gene TRBJ2-7; 8 positions match TRBD2. The CDR3 contains 13 residues. V lost 1 base, J lost 6 bases, and 5 bases stayed unmatched. CDR1 is GTSNPN, CDR2 SVGIG, per germline (reference sequence). CDR3 sequence: CAWSAVAGSEQYF. CDR3 nucleotides: TGTGCCTGGAGTGCAGTAGCGGGAAGCGAGCAGTACTTC.

The V and J genes are TRBV6-4 and TRBJ1-5, with a weak D call TRBD1 (5 bases). The CDR3 spans 17 residues. V gave up 7 bases and J gave up 6 bases, with 25 bases separating them. Germline-derived CDR1 and CDR2 are MRHNA and SNTAGT. CDR3 loop: CASTRPRDPEFIQPQHF. In nucleotides, the CDR3 is TGTGCCAGCACCAGACCCCGGGACCCTGAATTTATTCAGCCCCAGCATTTT.

This chain joins TRBV5-6 and TRBJ2-1; D gene unclear. The length of the CDR3 is 13 residues. Looked up from germline, CDR1 is SGHDT and CDR2 is YYEEEE. V was pared by 2 bases and J by 5 bases, with 8 bases between. CDR3 nucleotides: TGTGCCAGCAGCTTACTTGGCGACAATGAGCAGTTCTTC. Translation gives CASSLLGDNEQFF.

The V and J genes are TRBV7-6 and TRBJ1-2; no reliable D call. This CDR3 comprises 14 residues. Germline values: CDR1 SGHVS, CDR2 FNYEAQ. V was clipped by 5 bases and J by 2 bases, with 12 bases between them. The CDR3 nucleotides are TGTGCCAGCAGCCCATCGCTAGCAAACTATGGCTACACCTTC. Translation: CASSPSLANYGYTF.

V gene TRBV28 combines with J gene TRBJ2-2; TRBD2 matches 7 bases. V lost 1 base to trimming and J lost 2 bases; unmatched junction nucleotides: 13. The V gene's germline CDR1 is MDHEN and CDR2 SYDVKM. The CDR3 has 19 residues. In nucleotides, the CDR3 is TGTGCCAGCAGTTTATCCCTAGCGGTTCCCATACTTAACACCGGGGAGCTGTTTTTT. This encodes CASSLSLAVPILNTGELFF.

V gene TRBV5-8 combines with J gene TRBJ1-5; the match to TRBD1 covers 8 bases. Germline CDR1 reads SGHTS; CDR2 reads YDEGEE. The J segment lost 11 bases and the V segment lost 1 base, leaving 17 bases of the junction unmatched. The CDR3 covers 17 residues. The CDR3 sequence is CASSLIGAGGRGGTQHF. In DNA form, the CDR3 reads TGTGCCAGCAGCTTGATAGGGGCAGGGGGCCGAGGTGGGACCCAGCATTTT.

V gene TRBV9 combines with J gene TRBJ2-5; TRBD1 matches at 9 bases. V shed 3 bases, J shed 2 bases, and the junction held 5 bases outside the gene matches. Germline-derived CDR1 and CDR2 are SGDLS and YYNGEE. This CDR3 has 15 residues. The CDR3 reads CASSARDRVQETQYF. Here the CDR3 DNA reads TGTGCCAGCAGCGCCCGGGACAGGGTTCAAGAGACCCAGTACTTC.

The chain uses TRBV2 and TRBJ2-7, with 9 bases that match TRBD1. Losses at the gene ends were 4 bases for V and 3 bases for J; bases not matched to a gene: 13. CDR3 length equals 17 residues. Per the germline V gene, CDR1 is SNHLY and CDR2 is FYNNEI. The CDR3 loop is CASSVQIGQGTFYEQYF. The DNA for the CDR3 is TGTGCCAGCAGTGTGCAAATTGGACAGGGGACGTTCTACGAGCAGTACTTC. Using reference TRBV2 and TRBJ2-7 for the parts outside the CDR3, the full variable domain is EPEVTQTPSHQVTQMGQEVILRCVPISNHLYFYWYRQILGQKVEFLVSFYNNEISEKSEIFDDQFSVERPDGSNFTLKIRSTKLEDSAMYFCASSVQIGQGTFYEQYFGPGTRLTVT.

The V and J genes are TRBV28 and TRBJ2-1; 10 bases fit TRBD1. Germline CDR1 and CDR2: MDHEN and SYDVKM. This CDR3 contains 16 residues. The J segment lost 8 bases and the V segment lost 1 base, leaving 8 bases of the junction unmatched. CDR3 in amino acids: CASSLSGTGATHEQFF. The CDR3 DNA follows: TGTGCCAGCAGTTTATCAGGGACAGGGGCAACGCATGAGCAGTTCTTC.

CDR3 amino acids: CASSPTGTSNQPQHF. The CDR3 DNA is TGTGCCAGCAGCCCAACAGGGACTAGCAATCAGCCCCAGCATTTT. The chain employs TRBV28 and TRBJ1-5, with D perhaps matching TRBD1 (6 bases). This CDR3 has 15 residues. Trimming stripped 6 bases from V and 0 bases from J, with 12 bases between. From germline, CDR1 is MDHEN and CDR2 SYDVKM.

The CDR3 DNA reads TGTGCCAGCAGTCAAATAGGGACGACTAACACCGGGGAGCTGTTTTTT. Amino acids: CASSQIGTTNTGELFF. This rearrangement joins TRBV7-8 to TRBJ2-2; D tentatively fits TRBD1 or TRBD2 (5 bases each). The CDR3 contains 16 residues. Trimming shortened V by 6 bases and J by 2 bases, and 16 bases separated the two germline ends. CDR1 is SGHVS, CDR2 FQNEAQ, per germline.

This clone was counted once. The chain carries TRBV25-1 and TRBJ2-1; possibly TRBD2 for D (6 bases). Deletions cut 6 bases from V and 9 bases from J, with 12 bases between. Looked up from germline, CDR1 is MGHDK and CDR2 is SYGVNS. The CDR3 spans 12 residues. The CDR3 region is CASSLRGIEQFF. The CDR3 coding sequence is TGTGCCAGCAGCCTGCGCGGGATTGAGCAGTTCTTC. Full variable domain (outside the CDR3, taken from reference TRBV25-1 and TRBJ2-1): EADIYQTPRYLVIGTGKKITLECSQTMGHDKMYWYQQDPGMELHLIHYSYGVNSTEKGDLSSESTVSRIRTEHFPLTLESARPSHTSQYLCASSLRGIEQFFGPGTRLTVL.

This chain joins TRBV5-6 and TRBJ2-4; 11 bases map to TRBD1. The germline gives CDR1 SGHDT, CDR2 YYEEEE. Unmatched junction bases numbered 5, after V lost 2 bases and J lost 7 bases. This CDR3 is built from 15 residues. The CDR3 sequence is CASSFGTGGGNIQYF. The CDR3 coding sequence is TGTGCCAGCAGCTTCGGGACAGGGGGAGGTAACATTCAGTACTTC.

The gene calls are TRBV27 and TRBJ2-7, with D possibly matching TRBD2 (6 bases). Germline V gene sequence: CDR1 MNHEY, CDR2 SMNVEV (reference sequence). V was pared by 4 bases and J by 3 bases, with 10 bases between. CDR3 length: 13 amino acids. For the CDR3, the DNA is TGTGCCAGCAGTTCGGGACTTCTCTACGAGCAGTACTTC. Protein: CASSSGLLYEQYF.

This chain links TRBV13 with TRBJ2-5, with D perhaps TRBD2 (6 bases). V was shortened by 2 bases and J by 2 bases, with 9 bases between the two germline ends. Germline CDR1 and CDR2: PRHDT and FYEKMQ (reference sequence). The CDR3 is made up of 14 amino acids. The CDR3 sequence is CASSLKGGQETQYF. CDR3 DNA sequence: TGTGCCAGCAGCTTAAAAGGAGGGCAAGAGACCCAGTACTTC.

V and J are TRBV5-5 and TRBJ2-7, with 12 bases lining up with TRBD1. Per germline, CDR1 SGHKS and CDR2 YYEKEE (reference sequence). The CDR3 is 15 residues long. J gave up 5 bases and V 2 bases, and 5 bases lay outside the gene matches. CDR3 sequence reads: CASSFGTGGDHEQYF. CDR3 in DNA: TGTGCCAGCAGCTTCGGGACAGGGGGCGACCACGAGCAGTACTTC.

This rearrangement joins TRBV9 to TRBJ2-7, with 10 nucleotides matching TRBD1. Germline lookup yields CDR1 SGDLS and CDR2 YYNGEE. Trimming took 4 bases from V and 3 from J; bases not matched to a gene: 4. The CDR3 runs to 14 residues. The CDR3 here is CASSFGTGDYEQYF. The CDR3 DNA reads TGTGCCAGCAGCTTCGGGACAGGGGACTACGAGCAGTACTTC. The complete variable domain, with remaining parts taken from reference TRBV9 and TRBJ2-7, reads DSGVTQTPKHLITATGQRVTLRCSPRSGDLSVYWYQQSLDQGLQFLIQYYNGEERAKGNILERFSAQQFPDLHSELNLSSLELGDSALYFCASSFGTGDYEQYFGPGTRLTVT.

The sample holds one count of this clone. The V and J genes are TRBV7-9 and TRBJ1-4; 7 bases are a match to TRBD1. This CDR3 contains 16 residues. The J segment lost 7 bases and the V segment lost 5 bases, leaving 13 bases of the junction unmatched. Germline CDR1 and CDR2: SEHNR and FQNEAQ (reference sequence). The CDR3 reads CASSPARVEGAEKLFF. The CDR3 coding sequence is TGTGCCAGCAGCCCAGCCAGGGTGGAGGGGGCTGAAAAACTGTTTTTT.

The rearrangement uses TRBV27 and TRBJ2-7; tentatively, D is TRBD1 (6 bases). Germline V gene lookup returns CDR1 MNHEY and CDR2 SMNVEV (reference sequence). Trimming took 0 bases from V and 7 from J, leaving 16 bases between them. The length of the CDR3 is 15 residues. The CDR3 is CASSLSAGQPGEQYF. The CDR3 DNA follows: TGTGCCAGCAGTTTATCGGCCGGACAGCCGGGGGAGCAGTACTTC.